The 2 T cell receptor beta chains presented below share a single source sample, sequenced in a study of control samples from healthy donors and cancer patients. Some clones are missing from TCRdb's copy, which holds only in-frame ones; the method was immunoSEQ multiplex PCR. The sample data list 150,000 to 200,000 clones. Source material: blood. These receptors all stem from a woman aged 25 to 45 in good health.

This chain connects TRBV2 to TRBJ2-7; 7 bases fit TRBD1. This CDR3 spans 15 amino acids. Trimming at V came to 8 bases and at J to 3 bases, leaving 13 bases not matched to a gene. Germline V gene data show CDR1 as SNHLY and CDR2 as FYNNEI. CDR3 in amino acids: CASAAAQGYIYEQYF. Written as DNA, the CDR3 is TGTGCCAGCGCGGCGGCACAGGGGTATATCTACGAGCAGTACTTC.

The V call is TRBV19, the J call TRBJ2-1; either TRBD1 or TRBD2 may fit D (5 bases each). The CDR3 has 15 residues. Trimming cost V 7 bases and J 7 bases, with 20 bases left between them. CDR1 LNHDA and CDR2 SQIVND come from the germline V gene (reference sequence). The CDR3 region is CASMIRGARGNEQFF. Written as DNA, the CDR3 is TGTGCCAGTATGATCCGTGGGGCGAGGGGTAATGAGCAGTTCTTC.